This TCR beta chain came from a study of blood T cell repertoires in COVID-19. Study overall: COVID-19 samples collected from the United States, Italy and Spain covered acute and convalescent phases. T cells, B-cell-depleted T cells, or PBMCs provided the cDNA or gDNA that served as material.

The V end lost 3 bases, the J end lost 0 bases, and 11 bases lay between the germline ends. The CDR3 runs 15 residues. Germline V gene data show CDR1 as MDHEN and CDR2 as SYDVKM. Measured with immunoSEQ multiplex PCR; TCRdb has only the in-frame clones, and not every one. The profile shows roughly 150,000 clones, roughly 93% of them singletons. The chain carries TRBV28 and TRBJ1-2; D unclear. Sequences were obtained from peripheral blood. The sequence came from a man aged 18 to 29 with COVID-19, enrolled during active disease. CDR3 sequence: CASSLNEVANYGYTF. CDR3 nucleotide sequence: TGTGCCAGCAGTTTGAACGAGGTCGCTAACTATGGCTACACCTTC.